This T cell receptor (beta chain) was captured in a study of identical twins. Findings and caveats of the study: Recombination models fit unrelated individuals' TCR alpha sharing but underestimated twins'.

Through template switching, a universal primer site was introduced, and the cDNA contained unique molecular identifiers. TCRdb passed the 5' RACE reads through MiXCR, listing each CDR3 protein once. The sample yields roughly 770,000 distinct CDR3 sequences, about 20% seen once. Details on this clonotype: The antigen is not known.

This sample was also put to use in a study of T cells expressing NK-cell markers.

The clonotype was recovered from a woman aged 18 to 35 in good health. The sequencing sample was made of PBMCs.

The CDR3: CASFGTVNTEAFF. The DNA of the CDR3 is TGTGCCAGTTTCGGGACAGTCAACACTGAAGCTTTCTTT. The V call is TRBV2, the J call TRBJ1-1, with 7 bases identical to TRBD1. Germline CDR1 is SNHLY and CDR2 is FYNNEI. The V and J ends lost 9 bases and 2 bases, in that order; junction bases with no gene match: 6. There are 13 residues in the CDR3.